The following is a TCR beta chain sequence with its context. Its specificity is not known. With a much larger clone just one base away, this may be a read error. The sample originates from a study of spatial heterogeneity in lung cancer. Study-wide findings and caveats: Tumor mutation counts were tracked by expanded intratumoral alpha and beta TCR counts.

A unique molecular identifier was carried by every single TCR cDNA molecule. TCRdb reprocessed the 5' RACE reads with MiXCR, giving one entry per CDR3 protein. Of 6,000 to 7,500 distinct CDR3 sequences in the sample, over 13% were seen once. The time point denotes: sample taken at primary tumor resection. Germline CDR1 MDHEN, CDR2 SYDVKM. The CDR3 sequence is 12 residues long. The TCR comes from a male donor with early-stage non-small cell lung cancer. The sequencing here drew on lung tumor tissue, taken at surgery. The chain carries TRBV28 and TRBJ2-6; D is unclear. The chain's CDR3 is CASKTHPNVPTF. The CDR3 DNA reads as TGTGCCAGCAAAACTCACCCCAACGTCCCGACTTTC.